The sequence of this T cell receptor (beta chain) was determined in a study of T cell clones after liver transplantation. Background on the study: Liver transplant recipients had immunosuppression withdrawal attempted within 2 years. Third-party-reactive TCRbeta sequences from pre-transplant mixed lymphocyte reactions served as antigen-independent comparators. Timepoints were pre-transplant, pre-withdrawal, and after withdrawal was completed or failed.

Produced via immunoSEQ multiplex PCR; TCRdb's table is partial and in-frame only. The sample holds nearly 25,000 clones, approximately 71% seen once. V shed 4 bases and J 3 bases; nucleotides not matched to a gene: 10. Germline V gene data show CDR1 as SGHRS and CDR2 as YFSETQ. The length of the CDR3 is 17 residues. Unstimulated PBMCs were sorted into CD3+CD4+ and CD3+CD8+ populations. The V gene is TRBV5-1, the J gene TRBJ2-3, with TRBD2 identical over 11 bases. The sequencing here drew on CD4+ T cells from blood, taken before liver transplant. This sequence originates from a human donor who received a liver transplant. The CDR3 sequence is CASSQTSTSGGTDTQYF. As DNA, the CDR3 is TGCGCCAGCAGCCAAACCTCTACTAGCGGGGGAACAGATACGCAGTATTTT.